What follows is one T cell receptor beta chain and its context. The antigen is not known. The PCR had 60 Vbeta and 13 Jbeta primers. Assay: immunoSEQ multiplex PCR; the TCRdb copy retains only in-frame clones and omits some. The data hold 120,000 to 150,000 clones, with around 78% observed a single time. V gave up 4 bases and J gave up 1 base, with 14 bases separating them. From germline, CDR1 is SGDLS and CDR2 YYNGEE. This CDR3 spans 15 amino acids. These data come from a study of cytomegalovirus exposure and HLA in healthy donors. General study points: Some TCR beta chains (about 180 of them) were listed as cytomegalovirus-associated.

The sequencing sample was made of PBMCs. The rearrangement links TRBV9 to TRBJ1-1, with D possibly being TRBD1 (6 bases). This receptor was obtained from a young woman in good health and CMV-seronegative. The CDR3 loop is CASSPSTGPNTEAFF. CDR3 DNA: TGTGCCAGCAGCCCCTCGACAGGTCCGAACACTGAAGCTTTCTTT.